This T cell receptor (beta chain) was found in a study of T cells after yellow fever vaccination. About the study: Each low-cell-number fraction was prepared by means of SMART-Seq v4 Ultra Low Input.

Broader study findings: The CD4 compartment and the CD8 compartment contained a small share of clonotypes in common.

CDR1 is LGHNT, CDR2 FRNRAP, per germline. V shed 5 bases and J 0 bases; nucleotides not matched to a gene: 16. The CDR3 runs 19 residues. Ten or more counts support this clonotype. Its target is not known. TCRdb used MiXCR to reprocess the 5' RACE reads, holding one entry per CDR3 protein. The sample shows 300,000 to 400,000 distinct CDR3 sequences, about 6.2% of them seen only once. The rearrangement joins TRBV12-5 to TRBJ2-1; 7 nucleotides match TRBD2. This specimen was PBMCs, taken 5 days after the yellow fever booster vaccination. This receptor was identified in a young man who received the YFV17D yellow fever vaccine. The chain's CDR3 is CASGTTQKNSGFSYNEQFF. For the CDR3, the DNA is TGTGCTAGTGGTACAACTCAAAAAAATAGCGGGTTCTCCTACAATGAGCAGTTCTTC.